The 20 T cell receptor beta chains reported below all come from one sample, sequenced in a study of blood T cells in healthy people across ages. Through a sample-barcoded 5' primer and a J-beta primer mix, a second PCR was run for roughly 7 to 11 cycles. TCRdb recomputed calls from the 5' RACE reads with MiXCR, one row per CDR3 protein. The sample lists fewer than 1,200,000 distinct CDR3 sequences, roughly a quarter occurring once. Separately, the same data were catalogued under a study of T cells of mothers and their children.

The sequenced material came from blood. All receptors come from a girl aged 2 to 9 in good health.

This clonotype was counted between two and nine times. The chain joins TRBV28 to TRBJ2-7; D remains unclear. The V end lost 8 bases, the J end lost 1 base, and 12 bases lay between the germline ends. Germline V gene data show CDR1 as MDHEN and CDR2 as SYDVKM. This CDR3 is built from 13 residues. The DNA for the CDR3 is TGTGCCAGCCGAATCGGAGTTTCCTACGAGCAGTACTTC. Protein: CASRIGVSYEQYF.

The chain couples TRBV19 to TRBJ2-3; no reliable D call. Trimming stripped 6 bases from V and 2 bases from J, with 12 bases between. Germline assignment: CDR1 LNHDA and CDR2 SQIVND (reference sequence). The CDR3 is 14 amino acids. This CDR3 reads CASRPSDATDTQYF. CDR3 coding DNA: TGTGCCAGTAGGCCCTCCGACGCCACAGATACGCAGTATTTT.

The chain employs TRBV3-1 and TRBJ2-5, with 13 bases that match TRBD2. The J call could be wrong; TRBJ2-1 is a better fit for the DNA end. The germline CDR1 and CDR2 sequences are LGHDT and YNNKEL (reference sequence). This CDR3 spans 17 amino acids. The CDR3 coding sequence is TGTGCCAGCAGCCAAGGCCCGGGACTAGCGGGGTGGAATGAGCAGTTCTTC. Protein: CASSQGPGLAGWNEQFF.

The chain recombines TRBV20-1 with TRBJ2-7, with D unclear. CDR1 and CDR2 (germline): DFQATT, SNEGSKA (reference sequence). Trimming removed 3 bases at V and 2 bases at J, with 14 bases between. The length of the CDR3 is 14 residues. Written as DNA, the CDR3 is TGCAGTGCTAGGGAAGTAAAGGCCACCTACGAGCAGTACTTC. Its protein product is CSAREVKATYEQYF.

Note on this clonotype: One end of the junction is discordant with germline, which a read error may explain. This chain uses TRBV20-1 with TRBJ2-7; 7 nucleotides align to TRBD1. The CDR3 has 11 amino acids. Germline CDR1 DFQATT, CDR2 SNEGSKA (reference sequence). The CDR3 protein is CSARDQGTASF. The CDR3 bases are TGCAGTGCTAGAGATCAAGGGACAGCCTCCTTC.

The CDR3 here is CSVYPERGQGNEQYF. The DNA of the CDR3 is TGCAGCGTTTACCCCGAAAGAGGACAGGGGAACGAGCAGTACTTC. This sequence joins TRBV29-1 and TRBJ2-5, with 9 bases fitting TRBD1. The DNA end lines up better with TRBJ2-7; the J call may be wrong. CDR3 length: 15 amino acids. CDR1 and CDR2 from the germline V gene are SQVTM and ANQGSEA.

The rearrangement joins TRBV7-2 to TRBJ1-1; no firm D call. The CDR3 covers 13 residues. In germline, CDR1 is SGHTA, CDR2 FQGNSA. V gave up 8 bases and J gave up 2 bases, with 12 bases separating them. CDR3 sequence (DNA): TGTGCCAGCCTCTGGGGTCCAAACACTGAAGCTTTCTTT. Translated: CASLWGPNTEAFF.

The chain employs TRBV4-3 and TRBJ2-7, with 9 nucleotides matching TRBD1. This CDR3 is 16 amino acids long. Germline V CDR1 and CDR2: LGHNA, YSLEER. V dropped 0 bases and J dropped 6; count of bases not matched to a gene: 9. The CDR3 reads CASSQDSRDRVAEQYF. In DNA form, the CDR3 reads TGCGCCAGCAGCCAAGATAGTCGGGACAGGGTCGCCGAGCAGTACTTC.

This clonotype was counted a few times. This chain links TRBV6-5 with TRBJ1-4; a weak D match, TRBD1 (5 bases). This CDR3 is built from 14 residues. Germline V CDR1 and CDR2: MNHEY, SVGAGI. V lost 0 bases and J lost 5, with 7 bases in between. The CDR3 DNA is TGTGCCAGCAGTTACTCGGGGCAGAATGAAAAACTGTTTTTT. Amino acids: CASSYSGQNEKLFF.

This chain joins TRBV6-1 and TRBJ2-7; 10 nucleotides agree with TRBD1. Unmatched junction bases numbered 8, after V lost 5 bases and J lost 1 base. Germline CDR1 reads MNHNS; CDR2 reads SASEGT. The CDR3 loop spans 16 amino acids. CDR3 residues: CASSRDPGQGSYEQYF. The CDR3 nucleotides read TGTGCCAGCAGTCGAGATCCGGGACAGGGGTCCTACGAGCAGTACTTC.

V and J are TRBV9 and TRBJ1-6; tentative D call: TRBD1 (5 bases). The CDR3 has 15 amino acids. Trimming shortened V by 0 bases and J by 7 bases, and 11 bases separated the two germline ends. The germline CDR1 and CDR2 sequences are SGDLS and YYNGEE. The CDR3 DNA reads TGTGCCAGCAGCGTAGGAGTCAGGGTGAATTCACCCCTCCACTTT. Translating it yields CASSVGVRVNSPLHF. The full variable domain, rest sourced from reference TRBV9 and TRBJ1-6, is DSGVTQTPKHLITATGQRVTLRCSPRSGDLSVYWYQQSLDQGLQFLIQYYNGEERAKGNILERFSAQQFPDLHSELNLSSLELGDSALYFCASSVGVRVNSPLHFGNGTRLTVT.

This clonotype was counted a few times. The chain is built from TRBV28 and TRBJ1-5; D unresolved. V was pared by 8 bases and J by 4 bases, with 12 bases between. CDR1 and CDR2 from the germline V gene are MDHEN and SYDVKM. The CDR3 is 13 residues long. The CDR3 bases are TGTGCCAGCCTATCGGTCTCGAATCAGCCCCAGCATTTT. This gives the protein CASLSVSNQPQHF.

The chain recombines TRBV29-1 with TRBJ2-1; a possible D gene is TRBD1 (5 bases). The CDR3 sequence is 13 residues long. Between the trimmed V and J ends, which lost 6 bases and 2 bases, there was a span of 11 bases. Germline assignment: CDR1 SQVTM and CDR2 ANQGSEA. CDR3 protein: CSVIWTPYNEQFF. The CDR3 DNA reads as TGCAGCGTCATTTGGACACCCTACAATGAGCAGTTCTTC.

Concerning this clonotype: One junction end disagrees with the germline gene, perhaps due to a read error. The chain joins TRBV7-2 to TRBJ2-1; 15 nucleotides line up with TRBD2. Per germline, CDR1 SGHTA and CDR2 FQGNSA. This CDR3 region has 16 residues. The DNA of the CDR3 is TGTGCCAGCAGCCAACTACCGGGACTAGCGGGGGGTTCCCCGTACTTC. It yields the protein CASSQLPGLAGGSPYF.

The V gene is TRBV7-9, the J gene TRBJ1-6, with no clear D. Germline-derived CDR1 and CDR2 are SEHNR and FQNEAQ (reference sequence). The CDR3 sequence is 14 residues long. The germline V and J ends were trimmed by 5 bases and 10 bases, with 15 bases remaining between them. CDR3 region: CASSPNSAVSPLHF. CDR3 DNA sequence: TGTGCCAGCAGCCCGAACAGTGCCGTGTCACCCCTCCACTTT.

The V gene is TRBV4-2, the J gene TRBJ2-1; 8 nucleotides match TRBD2. This CDR3 is built from 17 residues. V dropped 4 bases and J dropped 2; count of bases not matched to a gene: 10. Germline CDR1 and CDR2: LGHNA and YNFKEQ. The CDR3 loop reads CASSPLRGGVTYNEQFF. The CDR3 DNA reads TGTGCCAGCAGCCCCCTTCGGGGGGGAGTTACCTACAATGAGCAGTTCTTC.

This clonotype was found a few times. This sequence joins TRBV10-3 and TRBJ2-6, with a tentative D call TRBD1 (5 bases). The germline V gene has CDR1 ENHRY and CDR2 SYGVKD. The CDR3 consists of 17 residues. Trimming shortened V by 9 bases and J by 4 bases, and 22 bases separated the two germline ends. The CDR3 DNA reads as TGTGCCATGGGGCAGAACGGATGGCCGGGCGGGGCCAACGTCCTGACTTTC. Translated, it gives CAMGQNGWPGGANVLTF.

In this sample, this clonotype turned up many times. The rearrangement links TRBV20-1 to TRBJ2-5, with 8 positions matching TRBD2. The CDR3 has 14 residues. V lost 1 base, J lost 5 bases, and 6 bases stayed unmatched. Per germline, CDR1 DFQATT and CDR2 SNEGSKA (reference sequence). The CDR3 is CSARVTGGGETQYF. The CDR3 DNA reads as TGCAGTGCTAGAGTGACGGGAGGGGGGGAGACCCAGTACTTC.

This sequence joins TRBV5-1 and TRBJ2-5; D is perhaps TRBD2 (5 bases). V lost 4 bases, J lost 5 bases, and 18 bases lay in between. This CDR3 comprises 15 residues. Germline loops: CDR1 SGHRS, CDR2 YFSETQ. The CDR3 loop reads CASSETGLPMETQYF. The CDR3 DNA reads TGCGCCAGCAGCGAAACCGGACTCCCGATGGAGACCCAGTACTTC.

The rearrangement uses TRBV4-1 and TRBJ2-7; weak D call: TRBD2 (5 bases). This CDR3 contains 16 residues. Trimming shortened V by 4 bases and J by 0 bases, and 16 bases separated the two germline ends. The germline CDR1 and CDR2 sequences are MGHRA and YSYEKL. CDR3: CASSPIHAGISYEQYF. CDR3 DNA sequence: TGCGCCAGCAGCCCAATACATGCCGGGATCTCCTACGAGCAGTACTTC.